The T cell receptor (beta chain) described here comes from a study of radiotherapy plus CTLA-4 blockade in lung cancer. The assay was immunoSEQ multiplex PCR, and TCRdb's table has in-frame clones only and misses some. Among about 60,000 clones listed, over 65% were seen once. With 8 bases clipped from V and 10 bases from J, the junction kept 8 bases outside the gene matches. The germline gives CDR1 MRHNA, CDR2 SNTAGT. There are 12 residues in the CDR3. Sequences were derived from peripheral blood, sampled from a patient treated with radiotherapy plus ipilimumab. The sequence derives from a human donor with non-small cell lung cancer who had a partial response to radiotherapy plus ipilimumab. J is TRBJ2-3 and V is TRBV6-4, with TRBD1 matching 8 bases. The CDR3 protein is CASRDLTGAQYF. The CDR3 DNA sequence: TGTGCCAGCCGGGATCTGACAGGGGCGCAGTATTTT.